One TCR beta chain is described in this entry. The entry originates in a study of blood T cell repertoires in COVID-19. Across the whole study: COVID-19 samples, acute and convalescent, were from the United States, Italy and Spain.

Repertoires were generated with immunoSEQ multiplex PCR, while TCRdb's copy carries only in-frame clones and drops some. Of around 140,000 clones in the sample, 85% to 90% were seen once. Per the germline V gene, CDR1 is SGHNT and CDR2 is YENEEA. V shed 5 bases and J 2 bases; nucleotides not matched to a gene: 7. The CDR3 extends over 15 amino acids. The specimen was peripheral blood. The chain employs TRBV11-3 and TRBJ2-7; 9 bases are shared with TRBD1. The TCR sequence derives from a woman aged 55-70 years with acute or convalescent COVID-19. The CDR3 is CASSRPGTGTYEQYF. Written as DNA, the CDR3 is TGTGCCAGCAGCCGTCCCGGGACAGGGACCTACGAGCAGTACTTC.